Sequencing of this TCR beta chain was carried out in a study of shared clonotypes between healthy human individuals. In the original analysis: Filtering differed, since immunoSEQ gave only junction sequences and no quality scores. Using immunoSEQ multiplex PCR, the repertoire was profiled, and TCRdb retains in-frame clones only, with some absent. V and J calls plus clone size are reproduced from that table; the DNA served to infer D and trimming. The sample has around 1.5 million clones; approximately 98% are singletons. Findings of the study overall: Some naive CD4 clonotypes, approximately 4.5%, turned up in common across a handful of donors.

Note on this clone: Its antigen is undetermined.

CD4+ cells were split into CD45RA+ naive and CD45RA-negative memory subsets. The sequencing input was naive CD4+ T cells sorted from blood. The subset here: CD45RA+ positively selected. The clonotype was recovered from a man younger than 40 in good health.

The CDR3 bases are TGTGCCAGCAGCTTGGGGGGACCGCCACTGTCAGATACGCAGTATTTT. As protein: CASSLGGPPLSDTQYF. The chain is built from TRBV5-6 and TRBJ2-3; D possibly uses TRBD1 or TRBD2 (5 bases each). V dropped 0 bases and J dropped 4 bases, with 15 bases sitting between them. Germline V lookup: CDR1 SGHDT, CDR2 YYEEEE. The CDR3 consists of 16 residues.